These T cell receptor beta chains were read from a single sample in a study of OX40 agonist ivuxolimab in advanced cancers. Libraries were prepared by immunoSEQ multiplex PCR; TCRdb keeps only in-frame clonotypes and omits some of them. The sample consists of 100,000 to 150,000 clones, less than 95% of them appearing once. The specimen was CD4+ or CD8+ T cells sorted from blood, collected in a trial of the OX40 agonist ivuxolimab. All receptors come from an adult with an advanced solid tumor such as melanoma, head and neck, liver or kidney cancer. The CDR3 runs from the conserved cysteine through the conserved F or W. The D gene is left open where the match is weak. Rows give clone size only sometimes, using once, few, many, or a class for an expanded clone.

>.|TRBV27|TRBD1|TRBJ1-2
TGTGCCAGCAGGCGAACGACAGGGCCTAACTATGGCTACACCTTC
CASRRTTGPNYGYTF
>.|TRBV9|.|TRBJ2-7
TGTGCCAGCAGCCCGCCAGGGGGGAGGGCCGAGCAGTACTTC
CASSPPGGRAEQYF
>.|TRBV2|TRBD2|TRBJ2-5
TGTGCCAGCAGGCTAGCGGGAGGTAGAGGAGAGACCCAGTACTTC
CASRLAGGRGETQYF
>.|TRBV7-2|.|TRBJ1-2
TGTGCCAGCAGCTTAGAAGACCACTACACCTTC
CASSLEDHYTF
>.|TRBV7-2|TRBD1|TRBJ2-7
TGTGCCAGCAGCGAACCGGGACAGGCCTACGAGCAGTACTTC
CASSEPGQAYEQYF
>.|TRBV5-1|TRBD1|TRBJ1-3
TGCGCCAGCGGACAGGGGAGTCTCTCCTCTGGAAACACCATATATTTT
CASGQGSLSSGNTIYF
>.|TRBV11-2|.|TRBJ2-7
TGTGCCAGCAGCCCCAGGTGGACAGCAACCTACGAGCAGTACTTC
CASSPRWTATYEQYF
>.|TRBV7-2|.|TRBJ2-3
TGTGCCAGCAGCATACCCGTAGCCGATACGCAGTATTTT
CASSIPVADTQYF
>.|TRBV4-1|.|TRBJ1-2
TGCGCCAGCAGCCAAGGGACCGCCTCGCTTTATGGCTACACCTTC
CASSQGTASLYGYTF
>.|TRBV11-3|.|TRBJ2-7
TGTGCCAGCAGCTTAGCAGGGGCTGGTTCCTACGAGCAGTACTTC
CASSLAGAGSYEQYF
>.|TRBV6-6|.|TRBJ1-3
TGTGCCAGCAGTTACTCCGCGTCTGGAAACACCATATATTTT
CASSYSASGNTIYF
>.|TRBV6-5|.|TRBJ1-1
TGTGCCAGCAGCCCCGGGACCGCGAACACTGAAGCTTTCTTT
CASSPGTANTEAFF
>once|TRBV19|TRBD2|TRBJ2-7
TGTGCCAGTAGTCGACCCCCCGGGACTAGCTCCTACGAGCAGTACTTC
CASSRPPGTSSYEQYF
>.|TRBV5-1|.|TRBJ2-3
TGCGCCAGCAGCTTGGTGGGAAAGGGCTCCACAGATACGCAGTATTTT
CASSLVGKGSTDTQYF
>once|TRBV4-2|TRBD2|TRBJ2-5
TGTGCCAGCAGCCCTGGTATAGCGGGAGGGCCGGGGGAGACCCAGTACTTC
CASSPGIAGGPGETQYF
>.|TRBV5-6|TRBD1|TRBJ1-1
TGTGCCAGCAGCAGGGGAAACAGGGGGCGCAACCAAAAGGCTGAAGCTTTCTTT
CASSRGNRGRNQKAEAFF
>.|TRBV12-5|TRBD2|TRBJ2-7
TGTGCTAGTGGTCGGACTAGCGGGAGCCCCGAACCCTACGAGCAGTACTTC
CASGRTSGSPEPYEQYF
>.|TRBV27|.|TRBJ1-1
TGTGCCAGCAGTCCCACCCGGGGGCCCACTGAAGCTTTCTTT
CASSPTRGPTEAFF
>.|TRBV11-2|.|TRBJ2-5
TGTGCCAGCAGCTTGAAAGAGACCCAGTACTTC
CASSLKETQYF
>.|TRBV27|.|TRBJ1-1
TGTGCCAGCAGACCCGCCCGGGACGGAATGAACACTGAAGCTTTCTTT
CASRPARDGMNTEAFF
>.|TRBV28|.|TRBJ2-5
TGTGCCAGCAGTTTAGGTGGCCGACAAGAGACCCAGTACTTC
CASSLGGRQETQYF
>once|TRBV27|TRBD1|TRBJ1-6
TGTGCCAGCAGTCCCTCCCAGGGGGATGATAATTCACCCCTCCACTTT
CASSPSQGDDNSPLHF
>.|TRBV7-2|.|TRBJ1-5
TGTGCCAGCAGCTCCCAGGATGTGAATCAGCCCCAGCATTTT
CASSSQDVNQPQHF
>.|TRBV5-6|TRBD1|TRBJ1-1
TGTGCCAGCAGCCCCTACAGGGGGCGGACTGAAGCTTTCTTT
CASSPYRGRTEAFF
>.|TRBV4-2|TRBD1|TRBJ2-3
TGTGCCAGCAGTGACAGGGGGGGAGATACGCAGTATTTT
CASSDRGGDTQYF
>.|TRBV15|.|TRBJ2-7
TGTGCCACCAGCAGAGAGCTCACCTACGAGCAGTACTTC
CATSRELTYEQYF
>.|TRBV5-1|.|TRBJ1-3
TGCGCCAGCAGCTTCGGGGAGGGAAACACCATATATTTT
CASSFGEGNTIYF
>.|TRBV6-6|.|TRBJ2-7
TGTGCCAGCAGTTACCTAATCTACGAGCAGTACTTC
CASSYLIYEQYF
>.|TRBV5-1|TRBD2|TRBJ2-1
TGCGCCAGCAGCACCGGGACTAGCAATGAGCAGTTCTTC
CASSTGTSNEQFF
>.|TRBV7-3|.|TRBJ1-1
TGTGCCAGCAGCCGGTTACAGGGAAACACTGAAGCTTTCTTT
CASSRLQGNTEAFF
>once|TRBV4-2|.|TRBJ1-2
TGTGCCAGCAGCCAAGCCCTGACAGGCGAGCTTTATGGCTACACCTTC
CASSQALTGELYGYTF
>.|TRBV5-5|.|TRBJ1-4
TGTGCCAGCAGCTTGTACAGGCAGGATGAAAAACTGTTTTTT
CASSLYRQDEKLFF
>.|TRBV18|.|TRBJ1-5
TGTGCCAGCTCACCAGGGGAAGGGCATCAGCCCCAGCATTTT
CASSPGEGHQPQHF
>.|TRBV14|.|TRBJ1-6
TGTGCCAGCAGCCGAATCTTCACGGCTAATTCACCCCTCCACTTT
CASSRIFTANSPLHF
>few|TRBV28|.|TRBJ2-7
TGTGCCAGCAGTCCTTCTTTAGGGTCGGCTTACGAGCAGTACTTC
CASSPSLGSAYEQYF
>.|TRBV7-2|TRBD1|TRBJ2-2
TGTGCCAGCAGCTTGGCGGCAGGGGGCCCCTCCGGGGAGCTGTTTTTT
CASSLAAGGPSGELFF
>.|TRBV5-1|.|TRBJ1-1
TGCGCCAGCAGCTTGGGCCAGGGCGGTAGCACTGAAGCTTTCTTT
CASSLGQGGSTEAFF